Listed below are T cell receptor beta chains from one sample, sequenced in a study of blood T cell repertoires in COVID-19. Sequencing used immunoSEQ multiplex PCR; TCRdb keeps in-frame clones, though not all of them. In the table there are 300,000 or so clones, about 85% of which are singletons. The sequencing sample was made of PBMCs or T cells enriched from blood (not recorded which). These receptors were collected from a woman aged 30 to 39 who had recovered from COVID-19. CDR3s include the opening cysteine and the closing phenylalanine or tryptophan. A D gene is named only where the DNA matches it firmly. Size values are once, few and many counts, or a class for expanded clones, and some rows have none.

TRBJ2-7 - TRBV6-2/TRBV6-3 - CASSYLGQPFYEQYF TGTGCCAGCAGTTACTTAGGACAACCTTTCTACGAGCAGTACTTC
TRBJ1-5 once TRBV7-6 - CASSLGFRGRDQPQHF TGTGCCAGCAGCTTAGGTTTTAGGGGAAGGGATCAGCCCCAGCATTTT
TRBJ1-1 - TRBV19 - CASARDTEAFF TGTGCCAGTGCCAGGGACACTGAAGCTTTCTTT
TRBJ2-6 - TRBV4-3 - CASSQDHNRAGANVLTF TGCGCCAGCAGCCAAGATCACAACAGGGCTGGGGCCAACGTCCTGACTTTC
TRBJ1-1 - TRBV25-1 TRBD1 CASSARWTGGEITEAFF TGTGCCAGCAGTGCCCGGTGGACAGGGGGTGAGATCACTGAAGCTTTCTTT
TRBJ1-1 - TRBV18 TRBD1 CASSPGTDTEAFF TGTGCCAGCTCACCAGGGACAGACACTGAAGCTTTCTTT
TRBJ1-6 few TRBV30 - CAWNPRTAASPLHF TGTGCCTGGAACCCCAGGACTGCAGCTTCACCCCTCCACTTT
TRBJ2-1 - TRBV7-2 TRBD2 CASNRLAGGPGEQFF TGTGCCAGCAACCGGCTAGCGGGGGGGCCAGGTGAGCAGTTCTTC
TRBJ1-1 - TRBV6-4 - CASSRTASTEAFF TGTGCCAGCAGTCGGACAGCGAGCACTGAAGCTTTCTTT
TRBJ1-1 - TRBV6-1 TRBD1 CASSERGTGRDTEAFF TGTGCCAGCAGTGAACGGGGGACAGGGAGGGACACTGAAGCTTTCTTT
TRBJ1-3 - TRBV19 - CASSIIQRAGNTIYF TGTGCCAGTAGTATTATCCAGCGGGCTGGAAACACCATATATTTT
TRBJ1-2 - TRBV30 - CAWSAVHPSF TGTGCCTGGAGTGCGGTTCATCCGAGCTTC